The 9 T cell receptor beta chains below were found in one sample sequenced in a study of glioma-infiltrating T cells after dendritic cell vaccination. TCRdb keeps only in-frame clones here, not all; method: immunoSEQ multiplex PCR. This sample has 90,000 or so clones, with approximately 87% found just once. The sequencing used blood, collected before dendritic cell vaccination. The receptors were sampled from a human donor with glioblastoma.

This chain links TRBV4-1 with TRBJ2-6; 9 bases fit TRBD1. CDR3 length equals 18 residues. J gave up 4 bases and V 2 bases, and 9 bases lay outside the gene matches. Germline values: CDR1 MGHRA, CDR2 YSYEKL. CDR3 sequence: CASSQLMGQGRGANVLTF. The CDR3 coding sequence is TGCGCCAGCAGCCAACTAATGGGACAGGGTAGGGGGGCCAACGTCCTGACTTTC.

This chain uses TRBV30 with TRBJ1-2; 9 bases align to TRBD1. This CDR3 is built from 14 residues. The germline CDR1 and CDR2 sequences are GTSNPN and SVGIG (reference sequence). The ends lost 5 bases at V and 8 bases at J; junction bases unmatched: 12. Here the CDR3 DNA reads TGTGCCTGGCGGGGGGACAGGGAAGGAGACGGCTACACCTTC. Protein: CAWRGDREGDGYTF.

This chain uses TRBV29-1 with TRBJ1-1; D uncertain. Trimming pared 5 bases from V and 1 base from J, leaving 14 bases between. Per the germline V gene, CDR1 is SQVTM and CDR2 is ANQGSEA. This CDR3 is built from 14 residues. The CDR3 protein is CSVRLPAGNTEAFF. CDR3 nucleotides: TGCAGCGTTCGTCTTCCCGCGGGGAACACTGAAGCTTTCTTT.

V gene TRBV29-1 combines with J gene TRBJ2-3; TRBD2 aligns across 7 bases. J was trimmed by 1 base and V by 1 base; bases with no gene match: 5. The CDR3 is 15 amino acids. Germline V gives CDR1 SQVTM, CDR2 ANQGSEA. CDR3 DNA: TGCAGCGTTGAAGTCCGGGGGAGGGGCACAGATACGCAGTATTTT. The encoded protein is CSVEVRGRGTDTQYF.

The rearrangement links TRBV5-1 to TRBJ2-1, with D hard to call. The CDR3 has 14 amino acids. V lost 4 bases, J lost 0 bases, and 8 bases lay in between. Germline CDR1 reads SGHRS; CDR2 reads YFSETQ. CDR3 amino acids: CASSPPTSYNEQFF. The CDR3, as DNA: TGCGCCAGCAGCCCACCTACCTCCTACAATGAGCAGTTCTTC.

The V gene is TRBV5-1, the J gene TRBJ2-2; TRBD1 might be the D (7 bases). Per germline, CDR1 SGHRS and CDR2 YFSETQ. The CDR3 covers 15 residues. V was cut by 4 bases and J by 4 bases, with 14 bases left in between. The chain's CDR3 is CASSRSGGGTGELFF. For the CDR3, the DNA is TGCGCCAGCAGCCGTTCAGGGGGAGGCACCGGGGAGCTGTTTTTT.

The rearrangement uses TRBV5-1 and TRBJ1-3; D is possibly TRBD1 (6 bases). The CDR3 loop spans 16 amino acids. The V and J ends lost 4 bases and 9 bases respectively, with 23 bases between them. Looked up from germline, CDR1 is SGHRS and CDR2 is YFSETQ. The CDR3 loop is CASSTSGTPSGGTIYF. The CDR3 nucleotides are TGCGCCAGCAGCACCTCCGGGACACCGTCGGGAGGCACCATATATTTT.

The chain recombines TRBV5-1 with TRBJ2-1, with D possibly matching TRBD2 (6 bases). This CDR3 contains 13 residues. V lost 4 bases, J lost 5 bases, and 10 bases lay in between. Germline V CDR1 and CDR2: SGHRS, YFSETQ. The CDR3 DNA follows: TGCGCCAGCAGCCGGGAGCCCAACAATGAGCAGTTCTTC. It is translated as CASSREPNNEQFF.

CDR3 in DNA: TGTGCCAGCTCACGAGGGACAGGCCTTACGAATCAGCCCCAGCATTTT. This translates into CASSRGTGLTNQPQHF. The genes are TRBV18 and TRBJ1-5, with 8 bases fitting TRBD1. Trimming at V came to 4 bases and at J to 4 bases, leaving 9 bases not matched to a gene. The CDR3 contains 16 residues. Germline V lookup: CDR1 KGHSH, CDR2 LQKENI.